A single T cell receptor (beta chain) is shown here with its context. Produced via immunoSEQ multiplex PCR; TCRdb's table is partial and in-frame only. The sample records about 200,000 clones, about 88% being singletons. The data originate from a study of blood T cell repertoires in COVID-19. Turning to the study itself: The cDNA or gDNA used as material had been derived from T cells, B-cell-depleted T cells, or PBMCs.

The trim removed 0 bases at V and 0 bases at J, leaving 8 bases unmatched. The CDR3 length is 17 residues. Germline CDR1 and CDR2: SGHRS and YFSETQ. The sequence was obtained from a man aged 18 to 35 with active or convalescent COVID-19. This chain joins TRBV5-1 and TRBJ2-7; TRBD2 agrees at 8 bases. Sequencing used peripheral blood. CDR3 DNA: TGCGCCAGCAGCTTGGGGGTTCGGCTAGCGGGCTCCTACGAGCAGTACTTC. This gives the protein CASSLGVRLAGSYEQYF.